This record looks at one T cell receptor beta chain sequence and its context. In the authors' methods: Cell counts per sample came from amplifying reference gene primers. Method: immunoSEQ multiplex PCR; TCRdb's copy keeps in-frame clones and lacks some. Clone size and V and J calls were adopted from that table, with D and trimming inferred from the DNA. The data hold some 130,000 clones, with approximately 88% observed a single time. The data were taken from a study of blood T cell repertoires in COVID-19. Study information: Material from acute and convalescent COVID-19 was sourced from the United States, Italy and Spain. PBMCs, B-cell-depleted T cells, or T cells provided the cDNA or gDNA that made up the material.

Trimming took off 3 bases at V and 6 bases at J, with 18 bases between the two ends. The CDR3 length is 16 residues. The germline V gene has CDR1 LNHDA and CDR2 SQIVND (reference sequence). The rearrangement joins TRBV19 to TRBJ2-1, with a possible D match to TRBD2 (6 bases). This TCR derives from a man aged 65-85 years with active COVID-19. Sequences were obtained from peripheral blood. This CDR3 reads CASSIPGVGGTNEQFF. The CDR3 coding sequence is TGTGCCAGTAGTATTCCTGGAGTGGGAGGAACCAATGAGCAGTTCTTC.